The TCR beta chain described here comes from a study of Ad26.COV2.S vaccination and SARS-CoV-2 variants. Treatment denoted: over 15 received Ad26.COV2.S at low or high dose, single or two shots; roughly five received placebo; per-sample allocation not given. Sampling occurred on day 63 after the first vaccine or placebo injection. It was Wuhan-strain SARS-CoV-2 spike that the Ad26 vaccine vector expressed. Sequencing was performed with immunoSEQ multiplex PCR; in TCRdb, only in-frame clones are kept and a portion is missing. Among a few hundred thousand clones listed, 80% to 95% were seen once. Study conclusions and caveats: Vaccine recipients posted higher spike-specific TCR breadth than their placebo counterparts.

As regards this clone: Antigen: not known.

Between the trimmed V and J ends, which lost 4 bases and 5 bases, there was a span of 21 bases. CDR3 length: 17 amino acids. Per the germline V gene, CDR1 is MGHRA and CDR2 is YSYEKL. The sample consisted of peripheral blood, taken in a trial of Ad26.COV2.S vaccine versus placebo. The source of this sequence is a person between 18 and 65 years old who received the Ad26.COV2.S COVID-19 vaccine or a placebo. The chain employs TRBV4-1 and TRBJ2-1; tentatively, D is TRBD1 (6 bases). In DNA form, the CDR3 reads TGCGCCAGCAGCCCATCGCAACAACGGGCAGGGGACAATGAGCAGTTCTTC. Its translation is CASSPSQQRAGDNEQFF.